This entry features one T cell receptor (beta chain) sequence. The antigen is unknown. The sequencing template was cDNA reverse transcribed from extracted RNA. The data were produced by immunoSEQ multiplex PCR, yet TCRdb's version contains in-frame clones alone and is incomplete. The top ten hold approximately 1.4% of the sample, which has around 190,000 clones, around 60% seen once. This record belongs to a study of CD8+ T cells in alopecia areata. Across the study: Treated patients were dosed with oral tofacitinib, taking 5 to 10 mg twice daily.

Points from the study as a whole: For lesional scalp, especially alopecia totalis/universalis, clonality was higher than in normal scalp.

Treatment defined: oral pan-JAK inhibitor, 5-10 mg twice daily. As part of sample collection, lesional scalp punch biopsies and peripheral blood were taken from alopecia areata patients. The CDR3 loop spans 13 amino acids. CDR1 is MNHEY, CDR2 SMNVEV, per germline (reference sequence). V was shortened by 0 bases and J by 8 bases, with 10 bases between the two germline ends. The sequences come from CD4+ T cells sorted from blood, collected around week 50, from a patient treated with tofacitinib. The V gene is TRBV27, the J gene TRBJ1-2; D unresolved. The source is a human donor with alopecia areata. For the CDR3, the DNA is TGTGCCAGCAGTTTATCCGGGCCTCTGGGCTACACCTTC. Protein sequence: CASSLSGPLGYTF.